The rows below give T cell receptor beta chains drawn from one sample of a study of blood T cell repertoires in COVID-19. The table came from immunoSEQ multiplex PCR; TCRdb's copy has only in-frame clones and leaves some out. The data contain 220,000 or so clones, around 90% of them singletons. Sequenced input: PBMCs or T cells enriched from blood (not recorded which). These receptors came from a woman aged 45-60 years with acute COVID-19. Both conserved end residues are part of each CDR3. D genes are given only for firm matches. Only part of the rows carry a size: once, few, many, or a class if the clone is expanded.

NA	NA	TRBV7-8	TRBJ2-7	15	TGTGCCAGCAGCTTACAGCGGACCCGAACCTACGAGCAGTACTTC	CASSLQRTRTYEQYF
many	TRBD2	TRBV3-1/TRBV3-2	TRBJ2-3	16	TGTGCCAGCAGCCAGGGACTAGCGGGAGGCACAGATACGCAGTATTTT	CASSQGLAGGTDTQYF
NA	TRBD1	TRBV10-2	TRBJ2-1	14	TGCGCCAGCAGTGGGCAGGGGGCTGGTGATGAGCAGTTCTTC	CASSGQGAGDEQFF
NA	NA	TRBV19	TRBJ1-4	13	TGTGCCAGCTCTCGTGGGAGGAATGAAAAACTGTTTTTT	CASSRGRNEKLFF
NA	NA	TRBV5-1	TRBJ2-3	13	TGCGCCAGCATGGGCGGGACCCCAGATACGCAGTATTTT	CASMGGTPDTQYF
NA	NA	TRBV6-2/TRBV6-3	TRBJ1-5	17	TGTGCCAGCAGTTACTCGAAGAGGACACGCGGCAATCAGCCCCAGCATTTT	CASSYSKRTRGNQPQHF
NA	NA	TRBV27	TRBJ1-4	13	TGTGCCAGCAGTTCTGAGATAAGTGAAAAACTGTTTTTT	CASSSEISEKLFF
NA	TRBD1	TRBV3-1/TRBV3-2	TRBJ2-2	16	TGTGCCAGCAGCCAGGTAGGGGGCGCAAGAACCGGGGAGCTGTTTTTT	CASSQVGGARTGELFF
NA	TRBD1	TRBV29-1	TRBJ1-1	13	TGCAGCGTTGGGGGACAGGGCCTAACTGAAGCTTTCTTT	CSVGGQGLTEAFF
NA	NA	TRBV19	TRBJ1-5	13	TGTGCCAGTAGTGCGCGGCACGATCAGCCCCAGCATTTT	CASSARHDQPQHF
NA	NA	TRBV29-1	TRBJ1-5	15	TGCAGCGTCACTACAGGGTCTTATAGCAATCAGCCCCAGCATTTT	CSVTTGSYSNQPQHF
NA	NA	TRBV7-8	TRBJ2-7	15	TGTGCCAGCAGCTTATACCAGGGGAGCTCCTACGAGCAGTACTTC	CASSLYQGSSYEQYF
NA	TRBD1	TRBV28	TRBJ1-1	13	TGTGCCAGCTTACAGGGGGGGAACACTGAAGCTTTCTTT	CASLQGGNTEAFF
NA	TRBD1	TRBV4-2	TRBJ1-2	18	TGTGCCAGCAGCCAAGGACGGGGGCAGGGGGCAGCTAACTATGGCTACACCTTC	CASSQGRGQGAANYGYTF
NA	TRBD2	TRBV7-3	TRBJ2-1	16	TGTGCCAGCAGCTTAACGATCTCCCCGGGGGGGGATGAGCAGTTCTTC	CASSLTISPGGDEQFF
NA	NA	TRBV30	TRBJ2-7	12	TGTGCCTGGGGAGTTGCGGGGAACGAGCAGTACTTC	CAWGVAGNEQYF
NA	NA	TRBV28	TRBJ2-7	15	TGTGCCAGCAGTTTAGGTACGCGGACAGCCTACGAGCAGTACTTC	CASSLGTRTAYEQYF
NA	NA	TRBV11-3	TRBJ1-1	12	TGTGCCAGCAGCCGAGGGAGAACTGAAGCTTTCTTT	CASSRGRTEAFF
NA	TRBD1	TRBV19	TRBJ2-1	16	TGTGCCAGTAGCCTCTGGGGACAGGGTTCCTACAATGAGCAGTTCTTC	CASSLWGQGSYNEQFF
NA	NA	TRBV24-1	TRBJ1-3	16	TGTGCCACCAGTGATTTGAACGGAGACTCTGGAAACACCATATATTTT	CATSDLNGDSGNTIYF
NA	TRBD2	TRBV9	TRBJ2-1	15	TGTGCCAGCAGCCCCCCAAGCGGGAGGTATAATGAGCAGTTCTTC	CASSPPSGRYNEQFF
few	NA	TRBV5-4	TRBJ1-2	13	TGTGCCAGCAGCTTCGGGGGTGGCTATGGCTACACCTTC	CASSFGGGYGYTF
NA	TRBD1	TRBV28	TRBJ2-1	15	TGTGCCAGCAGTTCCGGACAGGGGGCGGGTGGTGAGCAGTTCTTC	CASSSGQGAGGEQFF
NA	TRBD2	TRBV6-5	TRBJ2-7	14	TGTGCCAGCAGCTATAGCGGGAGCGCCTACGAGCAGTACTTC	CASSYSGSAYEQYF
NA	NA	TRBV5-1	TRBJ2-5	14	TGCGCCAGCAGCTACCGACAGGCACAAGAGACCCAGTACTTC	CASSYRQAQETQYF
NA	TRBD2	TRBV11-2	TRBJ2-1	18	TGTGCCAGCAGCTTAGAGGGGAGGCCTAGCGGGAGACTTAATGAGCAGTTCTTC	CASSLEGRPSGRLNEQFF
NA	NA	TRBV3-1/TRBV3-2	TRBJ2-1	16	TGTGCCAGCAGCCAACGAGGACGGGGGACCTACAATGAGCAGTTCTTC	CASSQRGRGTYNEQFF
NA	TRBD1	TRBV11-2	TRBJ1-2	16	TGTGCCAGCAGCCAAACCACAGGGGGCGAGTTGCCTGGCTACACCTTC	CASSQTTGGELPGYTF
NA	NA	TRBV5-6	TRBJ2-3	14	TGTGCCAGCAGGTGGGCTACCGATTCAGATACGCAGTATTTT	CASRWATDSDTQYF
NA	NA	TRBV18	TRBJ2-7	17	TGTGCCAGCTCACCCCCCGGAAGCCGGGGGATTGGCTACGAGCAGTACTTC	CASSPPGSRGIGYEQYF
NA	TRBD1	TRBV28	TRBJ2-7	15	TGTGCCAGCAGTTTATACGGGCAGGGGGTCTACGAGCAGTACTTC	CASSLYGQGVYEQYF
NA	TRBD2	TRBV25-1	TRBJ2-1	15	TGTGCCAGCAGTTCCGGGACTAGCGGGAGTAATGAGCAGTTCTTC	CASSSGTSGSNEQFF
once	NA	TRBV30	TRBJ1-2	13	TGTGCCTGGAGCCCTCAGCGGTCCTATGGCTACACCTTC	CAWSPQRSYGYTF
few	TRBD2	TRBV7-9	TRBJ2-7	19	TGTGCCAGCAGCGGGCGGGGGGCAGGGGCCTCCCTGCGGGCGAATGAGCAGTACTTC	CASSGRGAGASLRANEQYF
NA	NA	TRBV27	TRBJ1-1	11	TGTGCCAGCAGGGGGGGAACTGAAGCTTTCTTT	CASRGGTEAFF
NA	TRBD1	TRBV19	TRBJ2-7	15	TGTGCCAGTAGCCAGCCCGGGACAGGGTTCTACGAGCAGTACTTC	CASSQPGTGFYEQYF
once	NA	TRBV28	TRBJ2-3	15	TGTGCCAGCAGTCCCTATTTTTCTAGCACAGATACGCAGTATTTT	CASSPYFSSTDTQYF
few	NA	TRBV6-4	TRBJ2-6	14	TGTGCCAGCATGAGGGACTCTGGGGCCAACGTCCTGACTTTC	CASMRDSGANVLTF
NA	NA	TRBV7-6	TRBJ2-7	13	TGTGCCAGCAGCTCCTTCGGGGGCTACGAGCAGTACTTC	CASSSFGGYEQYF